This T cell receptor beta chain was found in a study of T cells after somatic rescue of genetic block (TCRdb year 2020). In the study overall: What the study looked at was long-term robustness, specifically in a T-cell system that came about through somatic rescue of a genetic block in T-cell development.

Libraries were built with the immunoSEQ multiplex PCR assay. Drawn from immuneACCESS, this table holds only the in-frame rearrangements with V and J called that TCRdb kept. Clones are partly lost; checked studies trace under half to an unresolved V gene and leave the rest unexplained. The sample data list tens of thousands of clones, and approximately 90% of these were observed just once. The ten largest account for approximately 3% of the sample. Cut back by 3 bases and 5 bases, the V and J ends lie 10 bases apart. CDR1 and CDR2 are read off the germline V gene as MRHNA and SNTAGT. From cysteine to phenylalanine, the CDR3 is 13 amino acids long. Only the CDR3 region is kept as DNA, spanning 39 bases read in frame from base 1. As to this clone: What antigen it recognizes has not been identified. Per-base qualities were not stored, and no clone one base away is much larger.

This sequence was found in a man aged 25-45 years. This chain is built from TRBV6-4 and TRBJ2-5; no D segment can be confidently identified. The specimen sequenced was peripheral blood mononuclear cells (PBMCs). CDR3 region: CASSETPGETQYF. The DNA is as follows: TGTGCCAGCAGTGAAACGCCTGGGGAGACCCAGTACTTC.